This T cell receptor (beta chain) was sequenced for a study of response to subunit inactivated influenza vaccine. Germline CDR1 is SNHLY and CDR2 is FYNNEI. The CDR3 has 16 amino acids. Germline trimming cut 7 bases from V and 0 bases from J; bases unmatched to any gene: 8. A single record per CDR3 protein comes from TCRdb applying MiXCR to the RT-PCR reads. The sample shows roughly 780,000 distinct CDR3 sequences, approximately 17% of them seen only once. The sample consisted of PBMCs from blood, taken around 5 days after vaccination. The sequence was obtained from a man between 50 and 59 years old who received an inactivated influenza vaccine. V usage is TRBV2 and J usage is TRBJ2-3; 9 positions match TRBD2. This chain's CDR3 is CASKYGLARSTDTQYF. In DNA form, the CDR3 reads TGTGCCAGCAAATACGGACTAGCGCGAAGCACAGATACGCAGTATTTT.